This TCR beta chain appears in the sequencing data of a study of T cell responses to AZD1222 COVID-19 vaccine. Overall study: Researchers grouped second doses given at about 4 or about 12 weeks into one pool. Study observations and caveats: Sampled repertoires all dated from after the peak T cell response. Baseline seropositivity occurred in only a handful of AZD1222 recipients. Donors, mostly white British, included more females; clonal diversity was possibly underestimated.

Assay: immunoSEQ multiplex PCR; the TCRdb copy retains only in-frame clones and omits some. The table records some 130,000 clones, roughly 90% of them present only once. V lost 3 bases and J 5 bases, leaving 11 bases between the germline ends. The CDR3 sequence is 15 residues long. Germline lookup yields CDR1 SNHLY and CDR2 FYNNEI. Worth noting for this clone: Its antigen remains unidentified.

The source was peripheral blood, collected on day 0 of AZD1222 vaccination. The V call is TRBV2, the J call TRBJ1-6; D may be TRBD1 (6 bases). This receptor was obtained from an adult in good health. The DNA for the CDR3 is TGTGCCAGCAGTGATAGGAGGGGGAATAATTCACCCCTCCACTTT. Translation gives CASSDRRGNNSPLHF.